Reported below is one T cell receptor (beta chain). The antigen is not known. This sample is drawn from a study of CD8+ T cells in alopecia areata. Notes on the study in general: Sequencing of scalp tissue also captures the resident alphabeta T cells of normal skin. Normal scalp showed lower clonality than lesional scalp, especially alopecia totalis/universalis. With tofacitinib ongoing, many expanded lesional clones persisted in both scalp and blood.

Documented treatment: oral pan-JAK inhibitor, 5-10 mg twice daily. The CDR3 extends over 18 amino acids. The germline V gene encodes CDR1 KGHSH and CDR2 LQKENI. Trimming took off 3 bases at V and 3 bases at J, with 23 bases between the two ends. Extraction of RNA preceded its reverse transcription into cDNA, which served as the sequencing template. TCRdb's copy holds only in-frame clones and misses some; the assay was immunoSEQ multiplex PCR. The sample carries fewer than 350,000 clones, roughly 60% recorded once. The V call is TRBV18, the J call TRBJ1-1; D unresolved. This clonotype originated in a human donor with alopecia areata. The specimen was CD4+ T cells sorted from blood, collected at week 24, from a patient treated with tofacitinib. CDR3 coding DNA: TGTGCCAGCTCACCCAGGACCATGGACCCAAACAAGGACACTGAAGCTTTCTTT. Its protein is CASSPRTMDPNKDTEAFF.